The entry below describes one TCR beta chain. The antigen remains undetermined. This entry is derived from a study of response to subunit inactivated influenza vaccine. Study-level findings and limits: T cells newly recruited by each seasonal influenza vaccination are few, the authors suggested.

One entry per CDR3 protein results from TCRdb running MiXCR on the RT-PCR reads. The sample holds roughly 650,000 distinct CDR3 sequences, less than 15% seen once. The clonotype was recovered from a man between 50 and 59 years old who received an inactivated influenza vaccine. The sequences come from PBMCs from blood, collected 14 to 15 days before vaccination.

CDR3 sequence: CASSSRTSGRGNTGELFF. The CDR3 bases are TGTGCCAGCAGCTCCAGGACTAGCGGGCGGGGGAACACCGGGGAGCTGTTTTTT. V and J are TRBV11-2 and TRBJ2-2, with TRBD2 matching 11 bases. The CDR3 loop spans 18 amino acids. The junction had 8 bases not matched to a gene; V was cut back by 4 bases and J by 1 base. Germline-derived CDR1 and CDR2 are SGHAT and FQNNGV.